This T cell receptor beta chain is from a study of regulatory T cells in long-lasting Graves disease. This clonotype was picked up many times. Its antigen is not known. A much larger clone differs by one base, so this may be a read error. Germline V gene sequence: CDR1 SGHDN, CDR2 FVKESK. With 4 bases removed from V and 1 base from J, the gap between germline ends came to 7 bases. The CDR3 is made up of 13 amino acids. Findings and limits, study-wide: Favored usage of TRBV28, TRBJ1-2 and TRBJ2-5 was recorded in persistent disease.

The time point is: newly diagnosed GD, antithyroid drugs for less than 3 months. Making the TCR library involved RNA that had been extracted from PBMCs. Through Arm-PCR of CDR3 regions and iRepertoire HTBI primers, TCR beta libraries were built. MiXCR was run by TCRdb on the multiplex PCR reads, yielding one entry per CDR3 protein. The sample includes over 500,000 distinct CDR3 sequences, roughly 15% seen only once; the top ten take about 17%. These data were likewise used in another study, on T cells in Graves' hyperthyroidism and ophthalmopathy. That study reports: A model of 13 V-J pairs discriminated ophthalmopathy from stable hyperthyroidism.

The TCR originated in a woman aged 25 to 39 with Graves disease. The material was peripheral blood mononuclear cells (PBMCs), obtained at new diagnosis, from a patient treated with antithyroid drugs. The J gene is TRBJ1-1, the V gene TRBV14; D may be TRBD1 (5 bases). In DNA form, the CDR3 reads TGTGCCAGCAGCCGACAGAGGAACACTGAAGCTTTCTTT. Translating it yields CASSRQRNTEAFF.